The entry that follows covers one T cell receptor beta chain sequence. These data come from a study of blood T cell repertoires in COVID-19. Some clones are missing from TCRdb's copy, which holds only in-frame ones; the method was immunoSEQ multiplex PCR. The repertoire holds approximately 160,000 clones, with roughly 83% as singletons. The CDR3 runs to 10 residues. Trimming removed 8 bases at V and 3 bases at J, with 5 bases between. The V gene's germline CDR1 is GTSNPN and CDR2 SVGIG (reference sequence). This sequence was found in an elderly woman with active or convalescent COVID-19. The sequencing input was peripheral blood. The chain is built from TRBV30 and TRBJ2-1, with D hard to call. CDR3: CAANYNEQFF. DNA of the CDR3: TGTGCCGCTAACTACAATGAGCAGTTCTTC.